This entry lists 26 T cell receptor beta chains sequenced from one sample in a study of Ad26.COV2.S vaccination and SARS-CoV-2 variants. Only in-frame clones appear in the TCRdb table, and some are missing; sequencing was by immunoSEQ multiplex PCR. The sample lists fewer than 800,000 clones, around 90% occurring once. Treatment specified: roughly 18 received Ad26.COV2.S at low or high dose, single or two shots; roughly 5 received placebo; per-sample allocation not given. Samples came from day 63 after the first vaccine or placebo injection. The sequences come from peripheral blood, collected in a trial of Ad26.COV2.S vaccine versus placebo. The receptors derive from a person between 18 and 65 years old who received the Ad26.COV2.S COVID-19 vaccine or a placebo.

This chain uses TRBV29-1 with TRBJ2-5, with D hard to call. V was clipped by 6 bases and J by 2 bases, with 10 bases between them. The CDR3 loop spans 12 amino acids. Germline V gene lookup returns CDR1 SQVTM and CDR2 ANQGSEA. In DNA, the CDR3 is TGCAGCGTCAACTTTCAACAAGAGACCCAGTACTTC. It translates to CSVNFQQETQYF. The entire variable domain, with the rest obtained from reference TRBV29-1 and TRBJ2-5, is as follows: SAVISQKPSRDICQRGTSLTIQCQVDSQVTMMFWYRQQPGQSLTLIATANQGSEATYESGFVIDKFPISRPNLTFSTLTVSNMSPEDSSIYLCSVNFQQETQYFGPGTRLLVL.

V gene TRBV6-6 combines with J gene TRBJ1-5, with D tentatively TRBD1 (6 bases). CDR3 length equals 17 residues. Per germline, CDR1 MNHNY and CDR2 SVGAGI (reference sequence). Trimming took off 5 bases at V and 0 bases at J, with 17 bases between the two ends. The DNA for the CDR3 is TGTGCCAGCAGTCTCGATATAGGGGGGACTAGCAATCAGCCCCAGCATTTT. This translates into CASSLDIGGTSNQPQHF.

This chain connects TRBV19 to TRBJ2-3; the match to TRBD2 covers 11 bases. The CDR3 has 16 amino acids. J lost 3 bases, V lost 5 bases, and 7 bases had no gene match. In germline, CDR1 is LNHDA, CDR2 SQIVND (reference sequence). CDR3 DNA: TGTGCCAGTAGTGCCTCCGGGACTAGCGGAACAGATACGCAGTATTTT. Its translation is CASSASGTSGTDTQYF.

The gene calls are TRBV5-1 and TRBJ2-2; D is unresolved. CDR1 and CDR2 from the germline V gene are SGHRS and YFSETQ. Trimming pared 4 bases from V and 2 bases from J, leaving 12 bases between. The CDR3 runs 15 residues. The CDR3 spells CASSPVFSNTGELFF. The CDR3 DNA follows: TGCGCCAGCAGCCCCGTTTTTAGCAACACCGGGGAGCTGTTTTTT.

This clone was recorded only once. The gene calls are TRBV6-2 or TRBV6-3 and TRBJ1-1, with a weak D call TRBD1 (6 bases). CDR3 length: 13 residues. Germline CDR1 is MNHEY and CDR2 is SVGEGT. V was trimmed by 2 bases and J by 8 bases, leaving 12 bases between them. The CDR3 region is CASSYHATGEAFF. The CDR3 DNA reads TGTGCCAGCAGTTACCACGCGACAGGAGAAGCTTTCTTT.

CDR3 nucleotide sequence: TGTGCCACCAGCAGAGTCGGTCCTGAAGCTTTCTTT. It encodes CATSRVGPEAFF. The V and J genes are TRBV15 and TRBJ1-1, with no clear D. CDR3 length: 12 amino acids. Trimming pared 1 base from V and 6 bases from J, leaving 6 bases between. Germline assignment: CDR1 LNHNV and CDR2 YYDKDF (reference sequence). Variable domain in full (rest from reference TRBV15 and TRBJ1-1): DAMVIQNPRYQVTQFGKPVTLSCSQTLNHNVMYWYQQKSSQAPKLLFHYYDKDFNNEADTPDNFQSRRPNTSFCFLDIRSPGLGDTAMYLCATSRVGPEAFFGQGTRLTVV.

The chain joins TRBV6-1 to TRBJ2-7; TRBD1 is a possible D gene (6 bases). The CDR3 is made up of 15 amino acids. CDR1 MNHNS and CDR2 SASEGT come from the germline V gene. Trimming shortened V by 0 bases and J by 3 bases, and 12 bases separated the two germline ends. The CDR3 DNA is TGTGCCAGCAGTGAAGCTTCCAGGGGCCTCTACGAGCAGTACTTC. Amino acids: CASSEASRGLYEQYF.

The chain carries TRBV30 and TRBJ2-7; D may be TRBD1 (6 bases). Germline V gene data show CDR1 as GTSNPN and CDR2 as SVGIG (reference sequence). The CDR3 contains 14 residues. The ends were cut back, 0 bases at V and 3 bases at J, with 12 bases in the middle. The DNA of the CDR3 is TGTGCCTGGAGTGTACCTGGGGGCCGCTACGAGCAGTACTTC. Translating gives CAWSVPGGRYEQYF. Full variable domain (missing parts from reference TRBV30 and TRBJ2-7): SQTIHQWPATLVQPVGSPLSLECTVEGTSNPNLYWYRQAAGRGLQLLFYSVGIGQISSEVPQNLSASRPQDRQFILSSKKLLLSDSGFYLCAWSVPGGRYEQYFGPGTRLTVT.

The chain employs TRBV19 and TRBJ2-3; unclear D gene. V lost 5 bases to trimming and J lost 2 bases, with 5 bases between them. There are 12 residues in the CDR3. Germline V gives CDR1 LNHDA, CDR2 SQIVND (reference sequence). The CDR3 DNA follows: TGTGCCAGTAGTCAGCTCACAGATACGCAGTATTTT. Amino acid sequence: CASSQLTDTQYF.

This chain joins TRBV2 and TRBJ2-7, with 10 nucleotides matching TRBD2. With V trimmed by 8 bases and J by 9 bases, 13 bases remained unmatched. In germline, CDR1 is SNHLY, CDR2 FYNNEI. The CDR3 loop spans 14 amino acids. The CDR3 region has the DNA TGTGCCAGCGACTGGACTAGCGGCCTTCGAAGGCAGTACTTC. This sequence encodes CASDWTSGLRRQYF. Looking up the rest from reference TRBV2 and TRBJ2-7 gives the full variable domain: EPEVTQTPSHQVTQMGQEVILRCVPISNHLYFYWYRQILGQKVEFLVSFYNNEISEKSEIFDDQFSVERPDGSNFTLKIRSTKLEDSAMYFCASDWTSGLRRQYFGPGTRLTVT.

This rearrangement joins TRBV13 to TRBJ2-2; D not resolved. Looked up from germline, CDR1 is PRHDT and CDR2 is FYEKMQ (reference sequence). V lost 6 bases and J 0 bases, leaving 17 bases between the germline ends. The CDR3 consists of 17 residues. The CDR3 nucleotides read TGTGCCAGCAGTCGAGCCCCTAAAACAGCGAACACCGGGGAGCTGTTTTTT. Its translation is CASSRAPKTANTGELFF.

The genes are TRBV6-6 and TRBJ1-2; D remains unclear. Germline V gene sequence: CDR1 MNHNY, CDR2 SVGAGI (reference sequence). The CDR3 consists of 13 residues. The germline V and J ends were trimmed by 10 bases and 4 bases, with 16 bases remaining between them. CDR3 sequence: CAIHDAAGYGYTF. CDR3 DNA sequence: TGTGCCATCCATGACGCCGCGGGCTATGGCTACACCTTC.

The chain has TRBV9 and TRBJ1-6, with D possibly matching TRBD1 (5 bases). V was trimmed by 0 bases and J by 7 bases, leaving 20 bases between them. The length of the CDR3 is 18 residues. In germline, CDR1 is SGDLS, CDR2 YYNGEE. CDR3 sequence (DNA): TGTGCCAGCAGCGTAGCTGAAACAGCGGGACCCCTGAATTCACCCCTCCACTTT. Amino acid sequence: CASSVAETAGPLNSPLHF. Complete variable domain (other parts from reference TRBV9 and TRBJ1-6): DSGVTQTPKHLITATGQRVTLRCSPRSGDLSVYWYQQSLDQGLQFLIQYYNGEERAKGNILERFSAQQFPDLHSELNLSSLELGDSALYFCASSVAETAGPLNSPLHFGNGTRLTVT.

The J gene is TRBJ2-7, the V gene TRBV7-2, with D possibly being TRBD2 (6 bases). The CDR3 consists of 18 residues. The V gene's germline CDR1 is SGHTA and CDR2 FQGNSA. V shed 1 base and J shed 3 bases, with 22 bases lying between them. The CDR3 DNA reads TGTGCCAGCAGCTTAGACGTGGCTGGAGGGGTAATTAGCTACGAGCAGTACTTC. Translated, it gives CASSLDVAGGVISYEQYF.

The CDR3 coding sequence is TGCGCCAGCAGCCAAGAGCCCAGGGCCATCTATGGCTACACCTTC. Amino acid sequence: CASSQEPRAIYGYTF. The chain uses TRBV4-3 and TRBJ1-2; tentatively, D is TRBD1 (5 bases). Trimming pared 0 bases from V and 4 bases from J, leaving 12 bases between. The CDR3 contains 15 residues. Germline CDR1 reads LGHNA; CDR2 reads YSLEER.

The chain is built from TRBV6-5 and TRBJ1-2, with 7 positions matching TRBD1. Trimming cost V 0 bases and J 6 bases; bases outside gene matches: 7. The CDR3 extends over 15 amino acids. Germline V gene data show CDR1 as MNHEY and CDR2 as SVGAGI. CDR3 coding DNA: TGTGCCAGCAGTTACTCGGCGACAGGGCGACATGGCTACACCTTC. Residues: CASSYSATGRHGYTF.

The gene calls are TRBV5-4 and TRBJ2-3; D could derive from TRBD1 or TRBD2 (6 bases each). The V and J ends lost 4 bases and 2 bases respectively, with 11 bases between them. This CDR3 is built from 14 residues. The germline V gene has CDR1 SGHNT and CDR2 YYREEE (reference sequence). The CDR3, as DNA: TGTGCCAGCAGCCTCCGGGGGCTCACAGATACGCAGTATTTT. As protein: CASSLRGLTDTQYF. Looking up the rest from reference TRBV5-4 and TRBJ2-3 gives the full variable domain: ETGVTQSPTHLIKTRGQQVTLRCSSQSGHNTVSWYQQALGQGPQFIFQYYREEENGRGNFPPRFSGLQFPNYSSELNVNALELDDSALYLCASSLRGLTDTQYFGPGTRLTVL.

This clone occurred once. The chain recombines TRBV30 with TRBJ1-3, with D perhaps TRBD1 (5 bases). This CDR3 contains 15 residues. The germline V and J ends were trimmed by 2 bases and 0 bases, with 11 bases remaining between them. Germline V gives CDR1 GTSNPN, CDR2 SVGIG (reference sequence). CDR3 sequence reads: CAWSLDMSSGNTIYF. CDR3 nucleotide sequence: TGTGCCTGGAGTCTGGACATGAGCTCTGGAAACACCATATATTTT.

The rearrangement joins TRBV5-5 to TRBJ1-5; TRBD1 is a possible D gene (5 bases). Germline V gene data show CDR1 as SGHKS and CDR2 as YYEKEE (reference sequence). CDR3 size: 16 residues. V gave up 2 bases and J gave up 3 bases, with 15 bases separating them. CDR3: CASSFGGPRANQPQHF. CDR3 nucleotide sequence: TGTGCCAGCAGCTTCGGGGGTCCCCGGGCCAATCAGCCCCAGCATTTT. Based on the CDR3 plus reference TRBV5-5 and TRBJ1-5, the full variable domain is DAGVTQSPTHLIKTRGQQVTLRCSPISGHKSVSWYQQVLGQGPQFIFQYYEKEERGRGNFPDRFSARQFPNYSSELNVNALLLGDSALYLCASSFGGPRANQPQHFGDGTRLSIL.

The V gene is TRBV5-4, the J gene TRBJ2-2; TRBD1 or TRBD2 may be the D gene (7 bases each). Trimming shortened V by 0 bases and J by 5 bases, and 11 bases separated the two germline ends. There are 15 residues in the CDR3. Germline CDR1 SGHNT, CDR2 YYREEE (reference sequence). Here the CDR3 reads CASSLARGGTGELFF. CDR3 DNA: TGTGCCAGCAGCTTGGCCAGGGGGGGGACCGGGGAGCTGTTTTTT.

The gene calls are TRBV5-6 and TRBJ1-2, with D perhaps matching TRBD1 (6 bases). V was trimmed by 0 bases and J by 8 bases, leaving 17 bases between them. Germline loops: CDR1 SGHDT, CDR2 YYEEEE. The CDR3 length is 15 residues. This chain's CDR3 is CASSLGSTGSGGYTF. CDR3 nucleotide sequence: TGTGCCAGCAGCTTGGGGTCTACAGGGTCAGGAGGCTACACCTTC.

The CDR3 region is CASSLSSSPLHF. The DNA of the CDR3 is TGTGCCAGCAGCTTAAGTAGTTCACCCCTCCACTTT. The chain employs TRBV7-9 and TRBJ1-6; D not certain. The CDR3 contains 12 residues. CDR1 and CDR2 from the germline V gene are SEHNR and FQNEAQ (reference sequence). V lost 2 bases and J 9 bases, leaving 5 bases between the germline ends.

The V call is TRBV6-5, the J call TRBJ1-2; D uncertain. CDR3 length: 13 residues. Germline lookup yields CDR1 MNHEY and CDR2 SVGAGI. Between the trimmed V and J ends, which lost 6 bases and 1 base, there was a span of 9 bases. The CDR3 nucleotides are TGTGCCAGCAGCCCCACTCTTAACTATGGCTACACCTTC. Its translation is CASSPTLNYGYTF.

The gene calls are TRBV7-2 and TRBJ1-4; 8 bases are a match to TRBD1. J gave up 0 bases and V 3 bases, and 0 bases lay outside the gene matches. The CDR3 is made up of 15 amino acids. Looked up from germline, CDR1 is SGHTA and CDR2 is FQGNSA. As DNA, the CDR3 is TGTGCCAGCAGCTTGGACAGGGCAACTAATGAAAAACTGTTTTTT. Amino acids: CASSLDRATNEKLFF.

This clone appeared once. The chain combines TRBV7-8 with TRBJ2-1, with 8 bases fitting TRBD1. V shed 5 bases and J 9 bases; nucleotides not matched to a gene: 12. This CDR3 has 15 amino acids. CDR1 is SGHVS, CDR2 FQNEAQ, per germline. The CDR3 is CASSGGQGLRGEQFF. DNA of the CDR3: TGTGCCAGCAGCGGTGGACAGGGTCTACGCGGTGAGCAGTTCTTC. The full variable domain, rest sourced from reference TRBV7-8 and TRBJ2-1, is GAGVSQSPRYKVAKRGQDVALRCDPISGHVSLFWYQQALGQGPEFLTYFQNEAQLDKSGLPSDRFFAERPEGSVSTLKIQRTQQEDSAVYLCASSGGQGLRGEQFFGPGTRLTVL.

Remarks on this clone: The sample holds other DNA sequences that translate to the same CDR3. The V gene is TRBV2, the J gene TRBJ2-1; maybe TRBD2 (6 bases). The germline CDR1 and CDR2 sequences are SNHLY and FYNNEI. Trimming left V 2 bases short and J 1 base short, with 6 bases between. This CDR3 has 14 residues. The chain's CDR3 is CASSESGSYNEQFF. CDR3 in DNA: TGTGCCAGCAGTGAAAGCGGGTCCTACAATGAGCAGTTCTTC.